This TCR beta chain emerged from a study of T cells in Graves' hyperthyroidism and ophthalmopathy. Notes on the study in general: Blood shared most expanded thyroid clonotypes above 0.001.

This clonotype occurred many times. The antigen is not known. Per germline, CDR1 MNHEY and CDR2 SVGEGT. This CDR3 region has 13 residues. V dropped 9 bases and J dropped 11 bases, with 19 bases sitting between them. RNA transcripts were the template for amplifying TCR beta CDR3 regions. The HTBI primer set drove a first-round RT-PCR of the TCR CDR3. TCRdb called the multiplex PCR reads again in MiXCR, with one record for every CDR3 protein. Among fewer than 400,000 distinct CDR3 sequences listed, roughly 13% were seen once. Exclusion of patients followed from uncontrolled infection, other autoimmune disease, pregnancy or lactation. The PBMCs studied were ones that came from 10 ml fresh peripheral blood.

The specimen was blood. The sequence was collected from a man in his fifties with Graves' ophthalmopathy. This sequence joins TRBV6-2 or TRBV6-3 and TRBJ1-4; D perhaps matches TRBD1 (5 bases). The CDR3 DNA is TGTGCCAGTGTTCCAGGGCGGGTCGGGAAACTGTTTTTT. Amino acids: CASVPGRVGKLFF.